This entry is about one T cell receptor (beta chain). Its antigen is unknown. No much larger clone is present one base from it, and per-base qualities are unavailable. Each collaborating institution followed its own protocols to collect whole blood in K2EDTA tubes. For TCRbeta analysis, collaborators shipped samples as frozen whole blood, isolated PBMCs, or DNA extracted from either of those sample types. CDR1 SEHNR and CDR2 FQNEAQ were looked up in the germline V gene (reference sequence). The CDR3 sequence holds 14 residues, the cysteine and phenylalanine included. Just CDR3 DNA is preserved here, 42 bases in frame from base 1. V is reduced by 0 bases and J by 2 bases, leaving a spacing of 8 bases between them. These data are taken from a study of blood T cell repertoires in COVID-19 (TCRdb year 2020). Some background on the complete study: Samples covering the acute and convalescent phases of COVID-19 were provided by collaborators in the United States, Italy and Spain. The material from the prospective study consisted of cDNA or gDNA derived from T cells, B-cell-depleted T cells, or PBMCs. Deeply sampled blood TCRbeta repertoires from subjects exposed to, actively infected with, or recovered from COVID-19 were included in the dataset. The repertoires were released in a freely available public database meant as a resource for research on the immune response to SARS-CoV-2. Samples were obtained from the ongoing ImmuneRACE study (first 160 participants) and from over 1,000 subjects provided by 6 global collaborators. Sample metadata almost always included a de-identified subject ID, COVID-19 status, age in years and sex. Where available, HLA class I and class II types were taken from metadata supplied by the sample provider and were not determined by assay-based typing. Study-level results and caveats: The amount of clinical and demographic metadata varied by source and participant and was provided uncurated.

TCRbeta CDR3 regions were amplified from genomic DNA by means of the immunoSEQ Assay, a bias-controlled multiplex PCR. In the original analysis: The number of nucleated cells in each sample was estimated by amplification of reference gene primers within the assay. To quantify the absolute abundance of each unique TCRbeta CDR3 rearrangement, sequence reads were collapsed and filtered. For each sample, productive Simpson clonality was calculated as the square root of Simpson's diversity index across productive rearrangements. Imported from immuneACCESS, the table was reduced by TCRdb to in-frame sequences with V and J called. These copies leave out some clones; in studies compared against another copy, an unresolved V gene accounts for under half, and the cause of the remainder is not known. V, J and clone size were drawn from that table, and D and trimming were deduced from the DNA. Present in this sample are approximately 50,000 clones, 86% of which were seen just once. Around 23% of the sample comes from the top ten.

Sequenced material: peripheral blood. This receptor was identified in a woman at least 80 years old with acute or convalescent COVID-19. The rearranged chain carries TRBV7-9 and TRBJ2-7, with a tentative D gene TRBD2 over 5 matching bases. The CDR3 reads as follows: CASSLADGTYEQYF. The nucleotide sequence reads TGTGCCAGCAGCTTAGCCGACGGGACCTACGAGCAGTACTTC.